These T cell receptor beta chains were read from a single sample in a study of a mutant IDH1 vaccine in newly diagnosed glioma. Profiling relied on immunoSEQ multiplex PCR, and the TCRdb table lists in-frame clones only, not all of them. The sample holds approximately 15,000 clones; around 95% are singletons and the top ten take over 3%. This specimen was peripheral blood mononuclear cells (PBMCs), taken from a glioma patient treated with radiotherapy, temozolomide or both. These receptors came from a woman aged 18-35 years with glioma. Some clones in this sample may be carry-over from other donors' samples. The CDR3 runs from the conserved cysteine through the conserved F or W. Each record gives: CDR3 length, V gene, clone size, D gene, J gene, CDR3 protein, CDR3 DNA. D genes are given only for firm matches. Rows may omit the clone size; those that give it use once, few, many or a size class.

16	TRBV6-5	.	TRBD2	TRBJ2-2	CASSYRTSGNTGELFF	TGTGCCAGCAGTTACCGGACTAGCGGTAACACCGGGGAGCTGTTTTTT
18	TRBV10-1	.	.	TRBJ2-5	CASSDPPPLESYQETQYF	TGCGCCAGCAGTGACCCTCCCCCCCTTGAGTCATACCAAGAGACCCAGTACTTC
12	TRBV19	.	.	TRBJ1-5	CASSRQESAQHF	TGTGCCAGTAGTCGCCAGGAATCAGCCCAGCATTTT
16	TRBV7-9	.	.	TRBJ1-1	CASIRAQGLGNTEAFF	TGTGCCAGCATCCGAGCCCAGGGATTAGGGAACACTGAAGCTTTCTTT
15	TRBV28	.	.	TRBJ1-1	CATRQAGVSNTEAFF	TGTGCCACAAGACAGGCCGGGGTGTCGAACACTGAAGCTTTCTTT
14	TRBV5-4	.	TRBD2	TRBJ2-7	CASSSGLGRNEQYF	TGTGCCAGCAGCTCGGGACTAGGCAGGAACGAGCAGTACTTC
12	TRBV6-5	.	.	TRBJ2-1	CASSRTNNEQFF	TGTGCCAGCAGTCGGACTAACAATGAGCAGTTCTTC
12	TRBV5-4	once	.	TRBJ2-5	CASSGIQETQYF	TGTGCCAGCAGCGGGATACAAGAGACCCAGTACTTC
13	TRBV11-1	.	.	TRBJ1-1	CASSRTPRTEAFF	TGTGCCAGCAGCCGAACACCCAGGACTGAAGCTTTCTTT
11	TRBV19	.	.	TRBJ1-1	CASIYRREAFF	TGTGCCAGTATTTACAGGCGTGAAGCTTTCTTT
14	TRBV15	once	.	TRBJ2-7	CATRETGYSYEQYF	TGTGCCACCAGAGAAACAGGTTATTCCTACGAGCAGTACTTC
15	TRBV9	.	.	TRBJ2-1	CASSVAAVSYNEQFF	TGTGCCAGCAGCGTAGCGGCCGTGTCCTACAATGAGCAGTTCTTC
16	TRBV11-3	.	TRBD1	TRBJ1-3	CASSQSDRVFGNTIYF	TGTGCCAGCAGCCAATCGGACAGGGTATTTGGAAACACCATATATTTT
14	TRBV11-2	.	.	TRBJ1-1	CASSFLEGNTEAFF	TGTGCCAGCAGCTTCCTCGAGGGAAACACTGAAGCTTTCTTT
12	TRBV11-2	.	.	TRBJ2-7	CASSEETYEQYF	TGTGCCAGCAGTGAGGAAACCTACGAGCAGTACTTC
10	TRBV7-9	.	.	TRBJ1-1	CASGNTEAFF	TGTGCCAGCGGGAACACTGAAGCTTTCTTT
15	TRBV7-8	.	TRBD1	TRBJ1-4	CASSLVTGGQEKLFF	TGTGCCAGCAGCTTAGTGACAGGGGGCCAAGAAAAACTGTTTTTT
12	TRBV30	.	.	TRBJ1-1	CAWRAGITEAFF	TGTGCCTGGAGGGCTGGGATCACTGAAGCTTTCTTT
15	TRBV19	.	TRBD2	TRBJ2-7	CASSISAGGPNEQYF	TGTGCCAGTAGTATATCGGCGGGAGGGCCCAACGAGCAGTACTTC
15	TRBV7-9	.	.	TRBJ2-7	CASSSWGDLSYEQYF	TGTGCCAGCAGCTCTTGGGGGGACCTGTCCTACGAGCAGTACTTC
16	TRBV5-1	.	.	TRBJ1-4	CASSLTGEREGEKLFF	TGCGCCAGCAGCCTCACAGGAGAAAGGGAGGGTGAAAAACTGTTTTTT
16	TRBV12-5	.	TRBD2	TRBJ2-3	CASSTSGGAGTDTQYF	TGTGCTAGTTCGACGAGCGGGGGGGCCGGCACAGATACGCAGTATTTT
15	TRBV7-8	.	.	TRBJ2-1	CASSPGGVFDNEQFF	TGTGCCAGCAGCCCTGGAGGGGTATTCGACAATGAGCAGTTCTTC
16	TRBV19	.	.	TRBJ2-7	CASSPDHGGLGYEQYF	TGTGCCAGTAGTCCCGACCACGGGGGGCTCGGGTACGAGCAGTACTTC
13	TRBV14	once	.	TRBJ2-3	CASSQDYPDTQYF	TGTGCCAGCAGCCAAGATTATCCAGATACGCAGTATTTT
14	TRBV7-9	.	TRBD1	TRBJ2-5	CASSFTGGEETQYF	TGTGCCAGCAGCTTCACAGGGGGCGAGGAGACCCAGTACTTC
16	TRBV5-1	.	TRBD2	TRBJ2-2	CASRPTSGRYTGELFF	TGCGCCAGCAGGCCCACTAGCGGGAGATATACCGGGGAGCTGTTTTTT
18	TRBV7-6	once	TRBD2	TRBJ2-5	CASGPTGLAGVLGETQYF	TGTGCCAGCGGCCCCACGGGACTAGCGGGAGTTTTGGGAGAGACCCAGTACTTC
11	TRBV20-1	.	.	TRBJ1-1	CRGDANTEAFF	TGCAGGGGAGATGCGAACACTGAAGCTTTCTTT
14	TRBV6-5	.	.	TRBJ2-7	CASSYQQGLGGQYF	TGTGCCAGCAGTTACCAACAGGGGCTGGGGGGGCAGTACTTC
14	TRBV5-1	.	.	TRBJ2-3	CASSFSPSTDTQYF	TGCGCCAGCAGCTTTTCTCCTAGCACAGATACGCAGTATTTT
16	TRBV7-9	.	.	TRBJ1-4	CASSFDSRYRLEKLFF	TGTGCCAGCAGCTTCGACAGTCGGTATAGACTAGAAAAACTGTTTTTT
14	TRBV14	.	.	TRBJ1-1	CASSQTGRGTEAFF	TGTGCCAGCAGCCAGACGGGCCGGGGAACTGAAGCTTTCTTT
13	TRBV6-5	.	.	TRBJ2-7	CASRPGGPYEQYF	TGTGCCAGCAGACCCGGAGGGCCCTACGAGCAGTACTTC
13	TRBV19	.	.	TRBJ1-1	CASTNPPVPEAFF	TGTGCCAGTACCAACCCCCCGGTGCCTGAAGCTTTCTTT
15	TRBV5-8	once	TRBD1	TRBJ2-2	CASSTGTGVGGELFF	TGTGCCAGCAGCACTGGGACAGGGGTTGGCGGGGAGCTGTTTTTT
14	TRBV27	.	.	TRBJ2-7	CASSPGVGSYEQYF	TGTGCCAGCAGTCCCGGGGTAGGTTCCTACGAGCAGTACTTC
13	TRBV5-6	once	.	TRBJ2-5	CASSFVFEETQYF	TGTGCCAGCAGCTTCGTGTTCGAAGAGACCCAGTACTTC
14	TRBV5-1	.	.	TRBJ1-2	CASSSRTENYGYTF	TGCGCCAGCAGCTCCCGGACGGAAAACTATGGCTACACCTTC
15	TRBV7-2	.	TRBD1	TRBJ1-2	CASSISRDRDYGYTF	TGTGCCAGCAGCATTAGCCGGGACAGGGACTATGGCTACACCTTC
13	TRBV27	.	.	TRBJ2-7	CASSLRASYEQYF	TGTGCCAGCAGTTTGCGAGCTTCCTACGAGCAGTACTTC
14	TRBV6-1	.	TRBD1	TRBJ1-1	CASSKGQGFTEAFF	TGTGCCAGCAGTAAGGGACAGGGGTTCACTGAAGCTTTCTTT
12	TRBV21-1	once	.	TRBJ1-2	CASGDRRFGYTF	TGTGCCAGCGGGGATCGGAGATTTGGCTACACCTTC
14	TRBV6-5	.	TRBD2	TRBJ2-2	CASRTSGSTGELFF	TGTGCCAGCAGGACTAGCGGTTCAACCGGGGAGCTGTTTTTT
14	TRBV5-1	.	.	TRBJ1-4	CASSLAPTEGKLFF	TGCGCCAGCAGCTTGGCCCCGACAGAGGGAAAACTGTTTTTT
14	TRBV13	.	.	TRBJ1-2	CASSAGQTNYGYTF	TGTGCCAGCAGCGCCGGACAGACTAACTATGGCTACACCTTC
15	TRBV7-9	.	TRBD2	TRBJ2-1	CASSLAGGAYNEQFF	TGTGCCAGCAGCTTAGCGGGGGGGGCCTACAATGAGCAGTTCTTC
15	TRBV2	.	.	TRBJ2-5	CASSLRPSARETQYF	TGTGCCAGCAGTCTCCGCCCCTCGGCCCGGGAGACCCAGTACTTC
15	TRBV18	.	.	TRBJ1-1	CASSPIRGLNTEAFF	TGTGCCAGCTCACCGATCCGGGGGCTGAACACTGAAGCTTTCTTT
13	TRBV7-9	.	.	TRBJ2-7	CASSFTSSYEQYF	TGTGCCAGCAGCTTCACTAGCTCCTACGAGCAGTACTTC
18	TRBV13	once	.	TRBJ2-3	CASSSPDLTRPPGDTQYF	TGTGCCAGCAGCTCACCCGATCTAACTAGGCCCCCCGGAGATACGCAGTATTTT
15	TRBV4-1	.	TRBD1	TRBJ1-5	CASSPHRGPNQPQHF	TGCGCCAGCAGCCCTCACAGGGGCCCGAATCAGCCCCAGCATTTT
14	TRBV6-6	.	.	TRBJ1-1	CASSYPGPNTEAFF	TGTGCCAGCAGTTACCCGGGACCGAACACTGAAGCTTTCTTT
18	TRBV28	.	TRBD1	TRBJ2-4	CASSPYLGTGVSKNIQYF	TGTGCCAGCAGTCCCTACCTCGGGACAGGGGTGTCCAAAAACATTCAGTACTTC
12	TRBV19	.	.	TRBJ1-2	CASSYFERGYTF	TGTGCCAGTAGCTATTTTGAGAGAGGCTACACCTTC
16	TRBV6-5	.	.	TRBJ1-1	CASSYSRGGTNTEAFF	TGTGCCAGCAGTTACTCCCGGGGCGGGACTAACACTGAAGCTTTCTTT
12	TRBV9	.	.	TRBJ2-7	CASSASGYEQYF	TGTGCCAGCAGCGCTTCGGGGTACGAGCAGTACTTC
14	TRBV6-6	.	TRBD1	TRBJ2-1	CASSYGQGSYEQFF	TGTGCCAGCAGTTACGGACAGGGGAGCTATGAGCAGTTCTTC
12	TRBV5-6	.	.	TRBJ2-7	CASSLDTYEQYF	TGTGCCAGCAGCTTGGACACCTACGAGCAGTACTTC
17	TRBV7-9	.	TRBD1	TRBJ2-1	CASSHRTGSGSYNEQFF	TGTGCCAGCAGCCATCGGACAGGGTCGGGCTCCTACAATGAGCAGTTCTTC